This is a list of T cell receptor beta chains from one sample in a study of T cell responses to AZD1222 COVID-19 vaccine. The assay was immunoSEQ multiplex PCR, and TCRdb's table has in-frame clones only and misses some. The sample holds about 140,000 clones, 80% to 95% seen once. The sequences come from peripheral blood, collected on day 0 of AZD1222 vaccination. The receptors here all came from an adult in good health. CDR3s include the opening cysteine and the closing phenylalanine or tryptophan. A D gene is named only where the DNA matches it firmly.

TRBV6-5	TRBJ2-1	NA	CASSYRGQRNVGEQFF	TGTGCCAGCAGTTATCGGGGGCAAAGGAATGTGGGAGAGCAGTTCTTC
TRBV2	TRBJ2-7	NA	CASRLSREPLWEQYF	TGTGCCAGCAGGTTGTCGCGGGAACCCTTGTGGGAGCAGTACTTC
TRBV5-1	TRBJ2-7	TRBD1	CASSLGTGDHEQYF	TGCGCCAGCAGCTTGGGGACAGGGGACCACGAGCAGTACTTC
TRBV27	TRBJ1-6	NA	CASSLSTRGRNSPLHF	TGTGCCAGCAGTTTATCGACTAGGGGAAGAAATTCACCCCTCCACTTT
TRBV28	TRBJ1-2	NA	CASTLRVTPRMGYTF	TGTGCCAGCACCCTGAGGGTGACTCCTAGGATGGGCTACACCTTC
TRBV6-1	TRBJ1-1	TRBD1	CASSGQGPSGGTEAFF	TGTGCCAGCAGTGGACAGGGGCCCTCTGGGGGCACTGAAGCTTTCTTT
TRBV4-2	TRBJ2-7	TRBD2	CASSQSGLVPWEQYF	TGTGCCAGCAGCCAATCGGGACTAGTCCCCTGGGAGCAGTACTTC
TRBV7-2	TRBJ1-2	NA	CASSLAWAGARGYTF	TGTGCCAGCAGCTTAGCGTGGGCAGGGGCGCGCGGCTACACCTTC
TRBV5-4	TRBJ2-2	TRBD2	CASSIGTSGFTGELFF	TGTGCCAGCAGCATAGGGACTAGCGGGTTCACCGGGGAGCTGTTTTTT
TRBV5-1	TRBJ2-7	TRBD1	CASSQGQGGFYEQYF	TGCGCCAGCAGCCAGGGACAGGGAGGATTTTACGAGCAGTACTTC
TRBV28	TRBJ2-3	TRBD2	CASSPGLAGGIDTQYF	TGTGCCAGCAGTCCCGGGCTTGCGGGAGGAATAGATACGCAGTATTTT
TRBV5-1	TRBJ2-1	NA	CASSLEGLDEQFF	TGCGCCAGCAGCTTGGAGGGGTTGGATGAGCAGTTCTTC
TRBV5-1	TRBJ2-7	NA	CASSLLPIASNYEQYF	TGCGCCAGCAGCTTGCTCCCAATAGCCAGCAATTACGAGCAGTACTTC